These 12 T cell receptor beta chains were sequenced from one sample in a study of T-cell reconstitution after alpha-beta-depleted transplantation in children. For TCRbeta, the library was prepared with unique molecular identifiers. One entry per CDR3 protein results from TCRdb running MiXCR on the PCR reads. The top ten hold less than 3.5% of the sample, which has a few hundred thousand distinct CDR3 sequences, more than 20% seen once. The input for sequencing was PBMCs, taken before TCRalphabeta/CD19-depleted stem cell transplant. These receptors were obtained from a girl aged 2-10 years with Fanconi anemia, due to receive a stem cell transplant.

This clonotype turned up a few times. This clone may be a read error of a much larger clone one base away. The chain joins TRBV29-1 to TRBJ2-6; no clear D. The CDR3 covers 13 residues. V gave up 4 bases and J gave up 1 base, with 5 bases separating them. From germline, CDR1 is SQVTM and CDR2 ANQGSEA. CDR3 in amino acids: CSVGDSGANVLTF. In nucleotides, the CDR3 is TGCAGCGTTGGGGATTCTGGGGCCAACGTCCTGACTTTC.

This chain links TRBV29-1 with TRBJ2-1; TRBD2 might be the D (5 bases). The CDR3 is 14 amino acids. Looked up from germline, CDR1 is SQVTM and CDR2 is ANQGSEA. The V end was cut by 4 bases, the J end by 1 base, with 11 bases between. For the CDR3, the DNA is TGCAGCGTTGCGGGCCGGACTTCCTACAATGAGCAGTTCTTC. Its protein is CSVAGRTSYNEQFF.

This clonotype occurred many times. The chain couples TRBV7-8 to TRBJ2-1; 9 bases agree with TRBD1. The CDR3 length is 15 residues. Germline-derived CDR1 and CDR2 are SGHVS and FQNEAQ. V dropped 6 bases and J dropped 2; count of bases not matched to a gene: 5. This chain's CDR3 is CASRSRDRAYNEQFF. DNA for the CDR3: TGTGCCAGCAGAAGCCGGGACAGGGCCTACAATGAGCAGTTCTTC.

This clonotype has a handful of counts. The J gene is TRBJ2-7, the V gene TRBV9; 13 bases align to TRBD2. The CDR3 loop spans 15 amino acids. Germline assignment: CDR1 SGDLS and CDR2 YYNGEE. The V segment lost 3 bases and the J segment 3 bases; nucleotides outside the gene matches: 3. This CDR3 is CASSDGLAGVYEQYF. The DNA of the CDR3 is TGTGCCAGCAGCGACGGACTAGCGGGAGTCTACGAGCAGTACTTC.

This clonotype was observed many times. The chain uses TRBV21-1 and TRBJ2-2; the listed D gene, TRBD1, was not tested against the DNA. TRBV21-1 is described as a pseudogene. There are 16 residues in the CDR3. CDR3 DNA sequence: TGTGCCAGCAGCATACGCAGGGAGCTGAACACCGGGGAGCTGTTTTTT. As protein: CASSIRRELNTGELFF.

This rearrangement joins TRBV20-1 to TRBJ2-1; 12 bases agree with TRBD2. The CDR3 length is 16 residues. Per the germline V gene, CDR1 is DFQATT and CDR2 is SNEGSKA (reference sequence). The J segment lost 3 bases and the V segment lost 4 bases, leaving 7 bases of the junction unmatched. The CDR3, as DNA: TGCAGTGCTACTACTAGCGGGAGGACCGGCTACAATGAGCAGTTCTTC. Encoded protein: CSATTSGRTGYNEQFF.

This clonotype was recorded at least ten times. The V and J genes are TRBV5-5 and TRBJ2-3; TRBD1 matches at 7 bases. The CDR3 runs to 15 residues. V dropped 4 bases and J dropped 2; count of bases not matched to a gene: 7. Germline-derived CDR1 and CDR2 are SGHKS and YYEKEE (reference sequence). The chain's CDR3 is CASSRRQGATDTQYF. The CDR3 nucleotides read TGTGCCAGCAGCCGAAGACAGGGAGCCACAGATACGCAGTATTTT.

Remarks on this clonotype: This may stem from a read error, because a much larger clone lies one nucleotide away. The J gene is TRBJ1-3, the V gene TRBV20-1, with D hard to call. The CDR3 contains 14 residues. Germline assignment: CDR1 DFQATT and CDR2 SNEGSKA (reference sequence). CDR3 DNA sequence: TGCAGTGCTAGAGTCCCCGGTTCTGGAAACACCGTATATTTT. Translating it yields CSARVPGSGNTVYF.

This clonotype was recorded a few times. The rearrangement links TRBV7-3 to TRBJ2-5; 10 bases agree with TRBD2. Germline-derived CDR1 and CDR2 are SGHTA and FQGTGA. The CDR3 totals 14 residues. The trim removed 4 bases at V and 6 bases at J, leaving 5 bases unmatched. The CDR3 region is CASSSSGSTKTQYF. The CDR3 DNA reads as TGTGCCAGCAGCTCTAGCGGGAGTACGAAGACCCAGTACTTC.

This clonotype was found many times. The chain recombines TRBV19 with TRBJ2-1, with no clear D. This CDR3 contains 11 residues. V was pared by 7 bases and J by 7 bases, with 8 bases between. The germline V gene has CDR1 LNHDA and CDR2 SQIVND (reference sequence). DNA of the CDR3: TGTGCCAGTACCACAGCTAATGAGCAGTTCTTC. Its protein is CASTTANEQFF.

The chain joins TRBV6-2 or TRBV6-3 to TRBJ2-1, with D hard to call. This CDR3 is built from 12 residues. Germline-derived CDR1 and CDR2 are MNHEY and SVGEGT. With 7 bases removed from V and 1 base from J, the gap between germline ends came to 5 bases. The CDR3 DNA sequence: TGTGCCAGCACAGATTCCTACAATGAGCAGTTCTTC. Translated: CASTDSYNEQFF.

The V gene is TRBV29-1, the J gene TRBJ2-7; maybe TRBD1 (5 bases). V was shortened by 4 bases and J by 0 bases, with 10 bases between the two germline ends. Germline V gives CDR1 SQVTM, CDR2 ANQGSEA. The CDR3 covers 13 residues. The CDR3 here is CSVAGLSSYEQYF. In nucleotides, the CDR3 is TGCAGCGTTGCAGGGTTAAGCTCCTACGAGCAGTACTTC.